A selection of T cell receptor beta chains follows, all from one sample in a study of T-cell memory formation after mild COVID-19. A single record per CDR3 protein comes from TCRdb applying MiXCR to the 5' RACE reads. Here the sample spans 250,000 or so distinct CDR3 sequences, about 20% being singletons. Sequencing was carried out using PBMCs or a T cell subset sorted from them (not recorded which). These TCRs come from a man younger than 35 who had mild COVID-19 (a few samples of this study predate the infection). Cell type and time point are not known. CDR3s include the opening cysteine and the closing phenylalanine or tryptophan. The D gene is left open where the match is weak.

V gene	J gene	D gene	CDR3 length	CDR3 protein
TRBV10-3	TRBJ2-1	NA	14	CAISDRVGYNEQFF
TRBV20-1	TRBJ1-5	NA	14	CSARRGDSNQPQHF
TRBV15	TRBJ2-7	NA	16	CATSRPGGDRSYEQYF
TRBV6-2/TRBV6-3	TRBJ2-3	NA	12	CASSWGYTTQYF
TRBV12-3/TRBV12-4	TRBJ2-1	TRBD1	18	CASSFGGTGDSSYNEQFF
TRBV5-4	TRBJ2-1	NA	16	CASSSPTGGKVDEQFF
TRBV6-1	TRBJ2-2	NA	15	CASAMDGTNTGELFF
TRBV20-1	TRBJ1-1	NA	12	CSASSSGSEAFF
TRBV6-5	TRBJ1-2	NA	14	CASKSPGVPYGYTF
TRBV6-1	TRBJ1-2	NA	13	CASRDILNYGYTF
TRBV7-9	TRBJ2-6	NA	14	CASSSRGGANVLTF
TRBV6-6	TRBJ2-1	NA	17	CASSYPRRGSSYNEQFF
TRBV20-1	TRBJ2-3	NA	13	CSAELHSTDTQYF
TRBV14	TRBJ1-1	NA	16	CASSQYEGSMNTEAFF
TRBV12-3/TRBV12-4	TRBJ2-1	NA	15	CASSLDGAGHNEQFF
TRBV4-1	TRBJ1-6	NA	18	CASSHPPRRDIYNSPLHF
TRBV6-1	TRBJ2-3	NA	10	CGLSTDTQYF
TRBV6-5	TRBJ2-1	NA	16	CASSRAVPLGHYEQFF
TRBV12-3/TRBV12-4	TRBJ1-1	NA	15	CASSLPGQPTDEAFF
TRBV7-9	TRBJ1-1	NA	15	CASSLEGFMNTEAFF
TRBV2	TRBJ1-1	TRBD1	13	CASGDRGYTEAFF
TRBV20-1	TRBJ1-1	NA	14	CSARDRTSNTEAFF
TRBV7-9	TRBJ2-1	TRBD1	13	CASSKGAPNEQFF
TRBV7-2	TRBJ2-7	NA	13	CASSYPELGEQYF
TRBV20-1	TRBJ2-5	TRBD2	16	CSARDWTSGGGETQYF
TRBV7-9	TRBJ2-1	TRBD2	12	CASSFAGGEQFF
TRBV7-9	TRBJ2-1	TRBD1	12	CAAGTGADEQFF
TRBV20-1	TRBJ1-2	NA	12	CSASGQTRGYTF
TRBV23-1	TRBJ1-1	NA	9	CASKAGLIF
TRBV27	TRBJ2-3	NA	12	CAVASAPDTQYF
TRBV20-1	TRBJ2-7	NA	13	CSASRTAAYEQYF
TRBV12-3/TRBV12-4	TRBJ1-1	NA	14	CASRIPRTGTEAFF
TRBV19	TRBJ1-5	TRBD1	17	CASTPLRTGGAGQPQHF
TRBV6-2/TRBV6-3	TRBJ2-2	TRBD1	16	CASRTFPGQGAGELFF
TRBV12-3/TRBV12-4	TRBJ1-5	NA	14	CASSTKESNQPQHF
TRBV7-8	TRBJ2-3	TRBD2	17	CASSSQPGLAVRDTQYF
TRBV7-9	TRBJ1-4	NA	14	CASLRLDTNEKLFF
TRBV11-2	TRBJ1-1	TRBD1	16	CASSLGPGQGGTEAFF
TRBV4-3	TRBJ2-1	NA	16	CASSQEVAGSYTEQFF
TRBV7-3	TRBJ1-1	TRBD1	16	CASSFSRQGLVPEAFF
TRBV7-2	TRBJ2-3	NA	13	CASSPYTTDTQYF
TRBV3-1	TRBJ2-2	NA	13	CASSVRAGGELFF
TRBV5-1	TRBJ2-1	NA	15	CASSDWAGSMGEQFF
TRBV9	TRBJ2-3	TRBD2	17	CASSVAGLAGGTDTQYF
TRBV20-1	TRBJ1-1	NA	13	CSASTGRSLEAFF